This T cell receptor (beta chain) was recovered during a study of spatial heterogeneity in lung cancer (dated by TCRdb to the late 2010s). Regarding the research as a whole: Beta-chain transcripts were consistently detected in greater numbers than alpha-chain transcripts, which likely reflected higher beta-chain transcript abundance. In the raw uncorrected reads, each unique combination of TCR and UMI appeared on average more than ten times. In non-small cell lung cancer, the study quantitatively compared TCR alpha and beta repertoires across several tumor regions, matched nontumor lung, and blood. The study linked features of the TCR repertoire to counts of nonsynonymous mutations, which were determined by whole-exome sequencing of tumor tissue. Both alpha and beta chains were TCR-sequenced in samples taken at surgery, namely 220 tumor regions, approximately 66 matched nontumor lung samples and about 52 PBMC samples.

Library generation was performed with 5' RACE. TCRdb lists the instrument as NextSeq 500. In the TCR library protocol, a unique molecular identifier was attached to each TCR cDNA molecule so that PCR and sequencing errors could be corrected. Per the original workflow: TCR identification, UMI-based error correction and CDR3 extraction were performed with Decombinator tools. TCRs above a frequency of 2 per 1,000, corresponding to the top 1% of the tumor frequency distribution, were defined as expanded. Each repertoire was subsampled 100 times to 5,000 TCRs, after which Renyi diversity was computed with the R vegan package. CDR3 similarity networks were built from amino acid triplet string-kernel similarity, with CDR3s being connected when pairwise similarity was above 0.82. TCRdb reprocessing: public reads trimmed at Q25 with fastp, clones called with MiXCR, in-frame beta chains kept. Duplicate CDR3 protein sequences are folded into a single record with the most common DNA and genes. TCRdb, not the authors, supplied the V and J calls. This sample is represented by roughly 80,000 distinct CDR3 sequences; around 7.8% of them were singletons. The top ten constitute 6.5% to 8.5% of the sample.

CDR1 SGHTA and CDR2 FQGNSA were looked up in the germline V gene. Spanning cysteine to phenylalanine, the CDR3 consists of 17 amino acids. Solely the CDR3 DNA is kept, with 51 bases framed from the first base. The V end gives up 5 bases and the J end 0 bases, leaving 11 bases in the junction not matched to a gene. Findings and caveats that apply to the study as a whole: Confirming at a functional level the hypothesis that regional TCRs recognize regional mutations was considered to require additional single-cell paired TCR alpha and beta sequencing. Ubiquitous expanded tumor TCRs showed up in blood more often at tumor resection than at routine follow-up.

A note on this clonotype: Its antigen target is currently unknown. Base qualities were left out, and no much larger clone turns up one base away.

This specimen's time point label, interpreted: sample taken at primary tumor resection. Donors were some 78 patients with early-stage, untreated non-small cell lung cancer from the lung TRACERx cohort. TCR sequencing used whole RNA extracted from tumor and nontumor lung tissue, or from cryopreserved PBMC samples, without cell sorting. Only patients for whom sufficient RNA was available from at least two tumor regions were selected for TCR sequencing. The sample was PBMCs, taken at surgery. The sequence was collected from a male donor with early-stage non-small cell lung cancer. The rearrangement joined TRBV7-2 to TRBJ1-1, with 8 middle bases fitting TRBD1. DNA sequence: TGTGCCAGCAGCCTCCCCCCGGGACAGGCGATGAACACTGAAGCTTTCTTT. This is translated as CASSLPPGQAMNTEAFF.